This entry concerns a single TCR beta chain. This entry is derived from a study of blood T cell repertoires in COVID-19. Trimming stripped 0 bases from V and 6 bases from J, with 10 bases between. Germline assignment: CDR1 SGHRS and CDR2 YFSETQ. There are 14 residues in the CDR3. Only in-frame clones appear in the TCRdb table, and some are missing; sequencing was by immunoSEQ multiplex PCR. The repertoire includes about 170,000 clones, around three quarters of them detected once, and around 17% sits in the top ten. Sequenced input: PBMCs or T cells enriched from blood (not recorded which). The source is a woman aged 65 to 85 in a cohort exposed to, infected with or recovered from COVID-19 (not recorded which). The V call is TRBV5-1, the J call TRBJ2-1; D is uncertain. CDR3 amino acids: CASSLDHGPNEQFF. The CDR3 DNA sequence: TGCGCCAGCAGCTTGGATCACGGTCCCAATGAGCAGTTCTTC.